This T cell receptor beta chain was recorded in a study of blood T cell repertoires in COVID-19. As for this clone: The same CDR3 arises from other DNA sequences in this sample as well.

The germline V and J ends were trimmed by 3 bases and 4 bases, with 10 bases remaining between them. Germline CDR1 reads SGDLS; CDR2 reads YYNGEE. CDR3 size: 13 residues. In the original analysis: How many nucleated cells were present was estimated from reference gene primer amplification. TCRdb keeps only in-frame clones here, not all; method: immunoSEQ multiplex PCR. Clonal size and the V and J genes are those of that table, whereas D and trimming came from the DNA. Seen here are hundreds of thousands of clones, around 91% observed once, and the top ten hold about 4.5%. Adults between roughly 18 and 95 years of age took part from 24 US areas.

The chain is built from TRBV9 and TRBJ1-2; possible D gene TRBD1, 5 bases. Specimen: PBMCs or T cells enriched from blood (not recorded which). The clonotype was recovered from a young woman with acute COVID-19. DNA of the CDR3: TGTGCCAGCAGCGGAACAGGTAGCTATGGCTACACCTTC. Its protein product is CASSGTGSYGYTF.